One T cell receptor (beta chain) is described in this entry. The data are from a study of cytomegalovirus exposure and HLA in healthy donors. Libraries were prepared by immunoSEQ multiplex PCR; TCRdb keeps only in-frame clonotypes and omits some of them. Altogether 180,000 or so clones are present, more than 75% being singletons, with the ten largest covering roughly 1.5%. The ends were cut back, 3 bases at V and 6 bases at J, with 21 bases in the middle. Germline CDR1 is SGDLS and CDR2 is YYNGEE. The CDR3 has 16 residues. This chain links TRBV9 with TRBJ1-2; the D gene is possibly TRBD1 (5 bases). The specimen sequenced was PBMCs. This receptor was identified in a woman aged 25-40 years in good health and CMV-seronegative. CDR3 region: CASSEGPGTTGDGYTF. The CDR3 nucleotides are TGTGCCAGCAGCGAAGGGCCCGGGACCACGGGGGATGGCTACACCTTC. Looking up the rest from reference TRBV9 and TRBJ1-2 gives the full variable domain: DSGVTQTPKHLITATGQRVTLRCSPRSGDLSVYWYQQSLDQGLQFLIQYYNGEERAKGNILERFSAQQFPDLHSELNLSSLELGDSALYFCASSEGPGTTGDGYTFGSGTRLTVV.